This T cell receptor beta chain was identified during a study of CD8+ T cells in alopecia areata. Study-level information: The study gave tofacitinib for 6 to 18 months, then 6 months off drug. Disease severity was quantified as SALT score of affected scalp area. General study findings and limits: There was only one nonresponder, so it was unclear how baseline CD8+ expansion relates to response.

The treatment was: oral pan-JAK inhibitor, 5-10 mg twice daily. This clone was detected a few times. Its antigen is unidentified. RNA extraction and reverse transcription yielded cDNA as sequencing template. The table came from immunoSEQ multiplex PCR; TCRdb's copy has only in-frame clones and leaves some out. The table shows some 190,000 clones, with 40% to 65% occurring only once. This CDR3 spans 16 amino acids. Per germline, CDR1 PRHDT and CDR2 FYEKMQ (reference sequence). V lost 1 base and J 2 bases, leaving 11 bases between the germline ends. The rearrangement joins TRBV13 to TRBJ2-2; possible D gene TRBD1, 5 bases. The receptor's source is a human donor with alopecia areata. The sequencing here drew on CD8+ T cells sorted from blood, taken at week 52, from a patient treated with tofacitinib. The CDR3 region has the DNA TGTGCCAGCAGCTTAGAGACAGAGAGTAACACCGGGGAGCTGTTTTTT. Its protein is CASSLETESNTGELFF.